This section outlines one T cell receptor (beta chain) sequence together with its context. This specimen belongs to a study of T cell changes during pregnancy in multiple sclerosis. TCRdb's copy holds only in-frame clones and misses some; the assay was immunoSEQ multiplex PCR. The top ten hold under 0.8% of the sample, which has approximately 44,000 clones, roughly nine tenths seen once. Germline trimming cut 5 bases from V and 4 bases from J; bases unmatched to any gene: 6. CDR3 length equals 14 residues. Per the germline V gene, CDR1 is SEHNR and CDR2 is FQNEAQ (reference sequence). The chain is built from TRBV7-9 and TRBJ2-7; TRBD1 aligns across 9 bases. This material consisted of CD4+ T cells from peripheral blood mononuclear cells, taken in the first trimester of pregnancy. The sequence was obtained from a female donor with multiple sclerosis, enrolled in a pregnancy study. The CDR3 is CASSRDRVSYEQYF. DNA of the CDR3: TGTGCCAGCAGCCGGGACAGGGTCTCGTACGAGCAGTACTTC.